The present TCR beta chain was sequenced within a study of TIL therapy for anti-PD-1-resistant metastatic lung cancer. Study information: Tumors were harvested before any PD-1/PD-L1 blockade.

V was clipped by 6 bases and J by 2 bases, with 15 bases between them. Germline V gene data show CDR1 as LNHDA and CDR2 as SQIVND (reference sequence). The CDR3 is made up of 15 amino acids. The time point is: pre-treatment sample, taken before nivolumab and TIL therapy. This was the immunoSEQ v3 assay. Only in-frame clones appear in the TCRdb table, and some are missing; sequencing was by immunoSEQ multiplex PCR. The sample has about 60,000 clones; around 87% are singletons. The V and J genes are TRBV19 and TRBJ2-3; a weak D match, TRBD1 (6 bases). The sequence was obtained from a person aged 25-79 years with non-small cell lung cancer. The sequenced sample was blood, obtained at baseline. The CDR3 nucleotides read TGTGCCAGTAGCTCCCAGGGGAGTCTCACAGATACGCAGTATTTT. Translation gives CASSSQGSLTDTQYF.